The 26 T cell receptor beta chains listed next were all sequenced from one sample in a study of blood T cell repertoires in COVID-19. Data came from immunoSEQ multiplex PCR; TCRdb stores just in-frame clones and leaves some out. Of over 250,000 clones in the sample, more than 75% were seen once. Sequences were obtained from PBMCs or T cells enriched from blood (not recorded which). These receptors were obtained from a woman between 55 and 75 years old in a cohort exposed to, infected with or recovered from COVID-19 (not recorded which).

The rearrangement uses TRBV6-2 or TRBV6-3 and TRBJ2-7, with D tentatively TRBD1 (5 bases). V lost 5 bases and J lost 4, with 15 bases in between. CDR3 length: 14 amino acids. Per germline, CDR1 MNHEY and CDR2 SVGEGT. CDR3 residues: CASSMALRGYEQYF. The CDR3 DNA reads TGTGCCAGCAGTATGGCCCTTAGGGGATACGAGCAGTACTTC.

The DNA of the CDR3 is TGTGCCAGCAGCTTCCAGATCGACAGGGGGAGCAATCAGCCCCAGCATTTT. Residues: CASSFQIDRGSNQPQHF. The chain joins TRBV5-4 to TRBJ1-5, with 9 bases aligning to TRBD1. This CDR3 spans 17 amino acids. Germline CDR1 and CDR2: SGHNT and YYREEE (reference sequence). Trimming took 2 bases from V and 1 from J; bases not matched to a gene: 7.

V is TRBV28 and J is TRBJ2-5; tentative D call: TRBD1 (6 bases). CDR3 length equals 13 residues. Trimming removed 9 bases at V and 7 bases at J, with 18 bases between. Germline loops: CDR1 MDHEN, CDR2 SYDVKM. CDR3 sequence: CASQGLGVGTQYF. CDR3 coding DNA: TGTGCCAGTCAGGGGCTGGGGGTCGGGACCCAGTACTTC. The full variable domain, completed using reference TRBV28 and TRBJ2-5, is DVKVTQSSRYLVKRTGEKVFLECVQDMDHENMFWYRQDPGLGLRLIYFSYDVKMKEKGDIPEGYSVSREKKERFSLILESASTNQTSMYLCASQGLGVGTQYFGPGTRLLVL.

The CDR3 spells CASSPTHSTDTQYF. DNA for the CDR3: TGTGCCAGCAGCCCGACACATAGCACAGATACGCAGTATTTT. The rearrangement links TRBV11-2 to TRBJ2-3; D gene uncertain. The CDR3 length is 14 residues. Germline V gene data show CDR1 as SGHAT and CDR2 as FQNNGV. Trimming cost V 5 bases and J 0 bases, with 9 bases left between them. The complete variable domain, with remaining parts taken from reference TRBV11-2 and TRBJ2-3, reads EAGVAQSPRYKIIEKRQSVAFWCNPISGHATLYWYQQILGQGPKLLIQFQNNGVVDDSQLPKDRFSAERLKGVDSTLKIQPAKLEDSAVYLCASSPTHSTDTQYFGPGTRLTVL.

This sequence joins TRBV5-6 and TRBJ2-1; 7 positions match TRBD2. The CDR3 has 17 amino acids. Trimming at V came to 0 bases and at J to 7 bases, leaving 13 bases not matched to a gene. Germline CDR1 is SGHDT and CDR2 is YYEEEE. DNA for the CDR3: TGTGCCAGCAGCTTGGCTGGCTGGGGGACTAAAGGGAATGAGCAGTTCTTC. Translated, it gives CASSLAGWGTKGNEQFF.

CDR3: CASSGGTAKNIQYF. CDR3 nucleotide sequence: TGTGCCAGCAGCGGGGGGACAGCCAAAAACATTCAGTACTTC. This rearrangement joins TRBV5-4 to TRBJ2-4; a possible D gene is TRBD2 (6 bases). The germline V gene has CDR1 SGHNT and CDR2 YYREEE (reference sequence). This CDR3 contains 14 residues. The ends were cut back, 4 bases at V and 0 bases at J, with 8 bases in the middle.

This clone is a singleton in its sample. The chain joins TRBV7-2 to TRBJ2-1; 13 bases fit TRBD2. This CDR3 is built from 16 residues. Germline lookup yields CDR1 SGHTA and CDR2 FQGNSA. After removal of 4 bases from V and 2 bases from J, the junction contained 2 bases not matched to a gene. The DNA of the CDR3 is TGTGCCAGCAGCTGGGGACTAGCGGGGCCCTACAATGAGCAGTTCTTC. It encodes CASSWGLAGPYNEQFF. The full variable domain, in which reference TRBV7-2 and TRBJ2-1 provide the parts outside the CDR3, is GAGVSQSPSNKVTEKGKDVELRCDPISGHTALYWYRQSLGQGLEFLIYFQGNSAPDKSGLPSDRFSAERTGGSVSTLTIQRTQQEDSAVYLCASSWGLAGPYNEQFFGPGTRLTVL.

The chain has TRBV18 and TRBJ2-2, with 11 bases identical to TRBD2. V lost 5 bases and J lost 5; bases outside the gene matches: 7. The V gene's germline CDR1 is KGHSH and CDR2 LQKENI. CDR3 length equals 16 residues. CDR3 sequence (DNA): TGTGCCAGCTCAAAAGGGACTAGCGGACCTACCGGGGAGCTGTTTTTT. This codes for CASSKGTSGPTGELFF.

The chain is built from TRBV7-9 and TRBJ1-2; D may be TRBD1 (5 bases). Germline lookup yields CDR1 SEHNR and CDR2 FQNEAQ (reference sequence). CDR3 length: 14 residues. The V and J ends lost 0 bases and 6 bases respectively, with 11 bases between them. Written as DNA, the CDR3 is TGTGCCAGCAGCTTAGCATCAGGGATGAATGGCTACACCTTC. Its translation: CASSLASGMNGYTF.

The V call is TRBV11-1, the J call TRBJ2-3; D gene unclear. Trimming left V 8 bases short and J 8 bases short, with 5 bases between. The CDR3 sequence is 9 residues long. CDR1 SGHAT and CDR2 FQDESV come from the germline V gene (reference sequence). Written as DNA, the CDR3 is TGTGCCAGCCCCCGTACGCAGTATTTT. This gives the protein CASPRTQYF.

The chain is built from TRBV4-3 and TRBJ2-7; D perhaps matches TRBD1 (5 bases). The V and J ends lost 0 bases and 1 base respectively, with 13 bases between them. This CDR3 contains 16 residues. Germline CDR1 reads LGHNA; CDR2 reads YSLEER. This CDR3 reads CASSQDYRSESYEQYF. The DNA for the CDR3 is TGCGCCAGCAGCCAAGACTACAGGTCGGAGTCCTACGAGCAGTACTTC.

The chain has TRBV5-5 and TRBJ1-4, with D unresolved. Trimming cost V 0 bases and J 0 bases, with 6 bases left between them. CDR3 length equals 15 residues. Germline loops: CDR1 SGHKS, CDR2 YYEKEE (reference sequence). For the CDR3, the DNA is TGTGCCAGCAGCTTGGGACAAGCAACTAATGAAAAACTGTTTTTT. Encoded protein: CASSLGQATNEKLFF.

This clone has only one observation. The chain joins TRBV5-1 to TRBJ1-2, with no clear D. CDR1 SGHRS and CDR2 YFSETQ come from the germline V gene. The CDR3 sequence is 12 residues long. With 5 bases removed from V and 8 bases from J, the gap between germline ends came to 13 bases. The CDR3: CASSRGGSGYTF. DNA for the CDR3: TGCGCCAGCAGTCGGGGTGGAAGCGGCTACACCTTC.

Here the CDR3 reads CASSPNRGFQETQYF. The CDR3 DNA is TGTGCCAGCAGCCCGAACAGGGGATTCCAAGAGACCCAGTACTTC. The genes are TRBV11-3 and TRBJ2-5; 7 bases are shared with TRBD1. Germline lookup yields CDR1 SGHNT and CDR2 YENEEA. V lost 5 bases to trimming and J lost 1 base; unmatched junction nucleotides: 7. The CDR3 covers 15 residues.

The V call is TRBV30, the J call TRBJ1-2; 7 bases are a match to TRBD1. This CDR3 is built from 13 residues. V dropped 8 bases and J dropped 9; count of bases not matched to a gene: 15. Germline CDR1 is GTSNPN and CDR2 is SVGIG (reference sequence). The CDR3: CAQDRETGGSYTF. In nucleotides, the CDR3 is TGTGCCCAAGACAGGGAGACGGGGGGGAGCTACACCTTC.

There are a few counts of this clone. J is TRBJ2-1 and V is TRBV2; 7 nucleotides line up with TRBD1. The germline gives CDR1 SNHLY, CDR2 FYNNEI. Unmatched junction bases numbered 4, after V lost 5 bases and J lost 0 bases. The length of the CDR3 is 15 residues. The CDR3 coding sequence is TGTGCCAGCAGTATACAGGGGTACTCCTACAATGAGCAGTTCTTC. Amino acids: CASSIQGYSYNEQFF.

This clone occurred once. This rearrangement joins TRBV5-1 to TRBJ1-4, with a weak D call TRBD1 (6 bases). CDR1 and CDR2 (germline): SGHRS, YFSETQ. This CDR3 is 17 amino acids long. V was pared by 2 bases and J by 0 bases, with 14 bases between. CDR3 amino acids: CASSLGGSGTTNEKLFF. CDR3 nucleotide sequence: TGCGCCAGCAGCTTAGGGGGATCGGGGACAACTAATGAAAAACTGTTTTTT. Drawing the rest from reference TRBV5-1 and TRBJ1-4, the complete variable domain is KAGVTQTPRYLIKTRGQQVTLSCSPISGHRSVSWYQQTPGQGLQFLFEYFSETQRNKGNFPGRFSGRQFSNSRSEMNVSTLELGDSALYLCASSLGGSGTTNEKLFFGSGTQLSVL.

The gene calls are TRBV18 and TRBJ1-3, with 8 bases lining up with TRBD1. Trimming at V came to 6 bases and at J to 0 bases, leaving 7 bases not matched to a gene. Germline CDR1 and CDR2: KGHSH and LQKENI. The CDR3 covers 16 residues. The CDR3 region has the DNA TGTGCCAGCTCCGTGGGACAGGCCAGCTCTGGAAACACCATATATTTT. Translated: CASSVGQASSGNTIYF.

As DNA, the CDR3 is TGTGCCAGCAGCCACACCGGGACTCTTTCCTACAATGAGCAGTTCTTC. Translating it yields CASSHTGTLSYNEQFF. The rearrangement joins TRBV14 to TRBJ2-1; TRBD2 is a possible D gene (6 bases). With 3 bases removed from V and 1 base from J, the gap between germline ends came to 13 bases. The length of the CDR3 is 16 residues. Germline-derived CDR1 and CDR2 are SGHDN and FVKESK.

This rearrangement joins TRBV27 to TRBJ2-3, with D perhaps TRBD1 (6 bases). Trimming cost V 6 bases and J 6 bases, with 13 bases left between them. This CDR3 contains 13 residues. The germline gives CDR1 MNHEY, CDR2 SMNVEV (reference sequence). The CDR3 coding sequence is TGTGCCAGCAGCAAAAACAGGGCTGATACGCAGTATTTT. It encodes CASSKNRADTQYF.

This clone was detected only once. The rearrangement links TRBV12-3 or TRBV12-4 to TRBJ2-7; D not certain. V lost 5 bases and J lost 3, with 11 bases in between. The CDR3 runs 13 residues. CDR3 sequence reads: CASSLTYVYEQYF. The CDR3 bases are TGTGCCAGCAGTCTCACATATGTCTACGAGCAGTACTTC.

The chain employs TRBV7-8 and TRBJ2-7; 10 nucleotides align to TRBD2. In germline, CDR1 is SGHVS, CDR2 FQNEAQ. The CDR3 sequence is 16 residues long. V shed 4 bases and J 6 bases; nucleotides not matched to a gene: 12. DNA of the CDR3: TGTGCCAGCAGCTCCCGCCCAGCGGGAGGGTTTGGCGAGCAGTACTTC. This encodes CASSSRPAGGFGEQYF.

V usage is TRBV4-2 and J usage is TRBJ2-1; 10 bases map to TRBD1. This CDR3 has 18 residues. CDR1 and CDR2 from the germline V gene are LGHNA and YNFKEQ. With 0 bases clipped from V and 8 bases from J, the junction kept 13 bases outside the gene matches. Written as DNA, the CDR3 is TGTGCCAGCAGCCAAGAAACGGTTGGGGACAGGGGTTTGGATGAGCAGTTCTTC. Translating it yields CASSQETVGDRGLDEQFF.

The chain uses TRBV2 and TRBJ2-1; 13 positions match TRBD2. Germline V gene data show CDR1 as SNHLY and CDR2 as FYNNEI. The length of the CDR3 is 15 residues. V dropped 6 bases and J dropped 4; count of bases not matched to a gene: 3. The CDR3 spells CASRAGLAGYNEQFF. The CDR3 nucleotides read TGTGCCAGCAGGGCGGGACTAGCGGGATACAATGAGCAGTTCTTC. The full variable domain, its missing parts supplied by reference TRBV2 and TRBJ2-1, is EPEVTQTPSHQVTQMGQEVILRCVPISNHLYFYWYRQILGQKVEFLVSFYNNEISEKSEIFDDQFSVERPDGSNFTLKIRSTKLEDSAMYFCASRAGLAGYNEQFFGPGTRLTVL.

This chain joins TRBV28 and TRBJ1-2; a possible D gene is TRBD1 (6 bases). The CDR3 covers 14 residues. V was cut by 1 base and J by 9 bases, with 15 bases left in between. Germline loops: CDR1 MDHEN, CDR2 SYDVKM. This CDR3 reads CASSLLPPGGSYTF. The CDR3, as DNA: TGTGCCAGCAGTTTATTACCCCCGGGGGGCAGCTACACCTTC.

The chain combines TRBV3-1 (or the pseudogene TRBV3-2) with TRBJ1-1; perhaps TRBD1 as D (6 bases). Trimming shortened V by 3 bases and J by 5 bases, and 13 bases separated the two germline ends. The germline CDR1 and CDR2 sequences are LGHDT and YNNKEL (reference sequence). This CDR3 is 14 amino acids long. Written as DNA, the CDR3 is TGTGCCAGCAGCCATTTAGGGGGAAAAACTGAAGCTTTCTTT. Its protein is CASSHLGGKTEAFF.